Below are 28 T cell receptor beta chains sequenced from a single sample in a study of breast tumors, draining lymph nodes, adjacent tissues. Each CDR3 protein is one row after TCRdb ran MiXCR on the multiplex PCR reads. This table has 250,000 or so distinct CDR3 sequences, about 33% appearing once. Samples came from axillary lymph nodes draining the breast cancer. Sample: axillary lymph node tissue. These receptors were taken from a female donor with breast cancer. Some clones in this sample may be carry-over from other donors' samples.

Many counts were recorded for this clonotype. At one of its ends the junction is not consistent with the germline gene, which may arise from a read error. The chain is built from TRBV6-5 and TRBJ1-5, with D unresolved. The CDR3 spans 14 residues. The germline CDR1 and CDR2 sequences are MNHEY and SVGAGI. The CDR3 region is CASSHSPHSQPQHF. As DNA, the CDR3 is TGTGCCAGCAGTCACTCCCCCCACAGCCAGCCCCAGCATTTT.

Written as DNA, the CDR3 is TGTGCCAGCAGCCCTCCGACTAGCGGTTCCTACACCTTC. Protein: CASSPPTSGSYTF. This chain links TRBV7-9 with TRBJ1-2, with D unresolved. The CDR3 runs 13 residues. Germline V gives CDR1 SEHNR, CDR2 FQNEAQ (reference sequence). The V and J ends lost 5 bases and 10 bases respectively, with 17 bases between them.

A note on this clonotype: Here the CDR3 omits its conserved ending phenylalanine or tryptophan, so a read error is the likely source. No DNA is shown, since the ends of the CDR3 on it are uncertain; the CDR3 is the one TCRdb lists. The CDR3 is CSALGQGLA. V usage is TRBV20-1 and J usage is TRBJ1-5. The CDR3 numbers 9 amino acids, ends counted. CDR1 and CDR2 from the germline V gene are DFQATT and SNEGSKA (reference sequence).

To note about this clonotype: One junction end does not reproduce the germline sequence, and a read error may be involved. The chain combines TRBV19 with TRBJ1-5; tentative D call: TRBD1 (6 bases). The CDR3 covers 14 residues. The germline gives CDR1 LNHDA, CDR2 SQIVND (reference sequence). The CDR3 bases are TGTGCCAGCAGTGAGCAGGGGAGCAATCAGCCCGAGCATTTT. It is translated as CASSEQGSNQPEHF.

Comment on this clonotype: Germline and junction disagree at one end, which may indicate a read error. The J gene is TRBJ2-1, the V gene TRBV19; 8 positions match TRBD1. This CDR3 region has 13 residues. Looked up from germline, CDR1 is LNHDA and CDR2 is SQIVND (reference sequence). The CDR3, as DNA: TGTGCCAGTAGTCTCGACAGGGGCAATGGGCAGTTCTTC. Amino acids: CASSLDRGNGQFF.

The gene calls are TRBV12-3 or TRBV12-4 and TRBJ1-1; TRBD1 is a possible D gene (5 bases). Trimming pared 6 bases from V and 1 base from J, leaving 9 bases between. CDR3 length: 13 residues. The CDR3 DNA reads TGTGCCAGCAGCATGACAGAGAACACTGAAGCTTTCTTT. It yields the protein CASSMTENTEAFF.

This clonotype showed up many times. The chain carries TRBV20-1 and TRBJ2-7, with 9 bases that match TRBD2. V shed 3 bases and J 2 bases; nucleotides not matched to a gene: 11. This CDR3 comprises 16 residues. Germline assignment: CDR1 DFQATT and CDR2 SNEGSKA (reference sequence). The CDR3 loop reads CSASPRPSGAAYEQYF. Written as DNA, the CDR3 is TGCAGTGCTAGCCCAAGACCTAGCGGGGCAGCCTACGAGCAGTACTTC.

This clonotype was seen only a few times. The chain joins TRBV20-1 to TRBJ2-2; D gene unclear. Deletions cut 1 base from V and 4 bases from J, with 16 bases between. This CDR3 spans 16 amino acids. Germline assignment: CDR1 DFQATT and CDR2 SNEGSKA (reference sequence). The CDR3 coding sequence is TGCAGTGCTAGAGGCCTTACGACATTGACCACCGGGGAGCTGTTTTTT. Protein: CSARGLTTLTTGELFF.

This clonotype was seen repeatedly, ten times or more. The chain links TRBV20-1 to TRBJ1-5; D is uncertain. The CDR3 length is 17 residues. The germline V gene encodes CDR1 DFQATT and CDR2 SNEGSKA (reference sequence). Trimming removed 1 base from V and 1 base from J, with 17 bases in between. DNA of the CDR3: TGCAGTGCTAGAGGTCTCGGGGTCGGATCGAGCAATCAGCCCCAGCATTTT. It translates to CSARGLGVGSSNQPQHF.

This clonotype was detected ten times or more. The CDR3 DNA is TGTGCCAGCCAAGGGTCGGGAGAGACCCAGTACTTC. Protein sequence: CASQGSGETQYF. The V gene is TRBV6-6, the J gene TRBJ2-5; D uncertain. The germline gives CDR1 MNHNY, CDR2 SVGAGI (reference sequence). The V gene lost 8 bases and the J gene lost 4 bases, with 11 bases spanning the gap. The CDR3 is made up of 12 amino acids.

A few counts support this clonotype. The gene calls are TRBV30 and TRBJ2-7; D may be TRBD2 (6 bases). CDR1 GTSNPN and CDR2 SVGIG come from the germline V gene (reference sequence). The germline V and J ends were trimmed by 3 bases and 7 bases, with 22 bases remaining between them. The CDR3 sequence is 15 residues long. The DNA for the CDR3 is TGTGCCTGGAGCCCGCGACTAGTCCGAGGGGTGGAGCAGTACTTC. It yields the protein CAWSPRLVRGVEQYF. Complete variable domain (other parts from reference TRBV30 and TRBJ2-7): SQTIHQWPATLVQPVGSPLSLECTVEGTSNPNLYWYRQAAGRGLQLLFYSVGIGQISSEVPQNLSASRPQDRQFILSSKKLLLSDSGFYLCAWSPRLVRGVEQYFGPGTRLTVT.

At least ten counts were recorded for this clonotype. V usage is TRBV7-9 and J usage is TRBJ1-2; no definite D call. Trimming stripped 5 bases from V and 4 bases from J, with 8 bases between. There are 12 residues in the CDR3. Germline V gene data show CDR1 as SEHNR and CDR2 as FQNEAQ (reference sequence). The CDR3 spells CASSTDFYGYTF. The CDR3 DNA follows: TGTGCCAGCAGCACCGACTTCTATGGCTACACCTTC.

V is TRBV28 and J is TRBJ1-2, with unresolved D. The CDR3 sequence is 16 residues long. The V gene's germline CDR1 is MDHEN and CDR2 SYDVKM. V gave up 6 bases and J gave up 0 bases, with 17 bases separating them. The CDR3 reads CASSWGSPTPNYGYTF. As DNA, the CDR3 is TGTGCCAGCAGCTGGGGATCTCCGACCCCTAACTATGGCTACACCTTC.

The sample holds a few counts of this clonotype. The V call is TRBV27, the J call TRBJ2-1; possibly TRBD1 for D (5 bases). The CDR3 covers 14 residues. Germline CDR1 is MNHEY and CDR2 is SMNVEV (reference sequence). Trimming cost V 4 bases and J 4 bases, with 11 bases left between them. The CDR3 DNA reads TGTGCCAGCAGTTCAAGGCAGGGTTACAATGAGCAGTTCTTC. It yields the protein CASSSRQGYNEQFF.

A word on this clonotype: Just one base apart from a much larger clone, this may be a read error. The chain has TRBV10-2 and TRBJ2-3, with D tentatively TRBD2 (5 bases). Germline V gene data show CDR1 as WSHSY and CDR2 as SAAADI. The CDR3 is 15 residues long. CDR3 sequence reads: CASRPRTGSSDTQCF. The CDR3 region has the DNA TGTGCCAGCAGGCCTAGGACTGGGTCCTCCGATACGCAGTGTTTT.

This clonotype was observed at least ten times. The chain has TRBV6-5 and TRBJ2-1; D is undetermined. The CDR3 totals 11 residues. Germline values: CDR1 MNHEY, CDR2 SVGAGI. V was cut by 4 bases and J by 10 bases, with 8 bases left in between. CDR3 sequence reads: CASSSFDEQFF. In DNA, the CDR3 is TGTGCCAGCAGTTCTTTTGACGAGCAGTTCTTC.

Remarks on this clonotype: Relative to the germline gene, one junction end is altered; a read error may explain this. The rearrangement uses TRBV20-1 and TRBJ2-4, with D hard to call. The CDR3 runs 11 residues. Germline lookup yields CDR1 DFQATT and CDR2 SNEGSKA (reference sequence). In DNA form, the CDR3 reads TGCAGTGCTAGTCTAACAAACATTCAGTGCTTC. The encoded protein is CSASLTNIQCF.

CDR3 bases: TGTGCCAGCAGCCAAGCCGGGACGGGGATAGCGGGAGGGCCTTTGGATACGCAGTATTTT. Translating gives CASSQAGTGIAGGPLDTQYF. The V and J genes are TRBV4-2 and TRBJ2-3, with 11 bases lining up with TRBD2. CDR3 length: 20 residues. V lost 1 base to trimming and J lost 6 bases; unmatched junction nucleotides: 18. Germline V CDR1 and CDR2: LGHNA, YNFKEQ.

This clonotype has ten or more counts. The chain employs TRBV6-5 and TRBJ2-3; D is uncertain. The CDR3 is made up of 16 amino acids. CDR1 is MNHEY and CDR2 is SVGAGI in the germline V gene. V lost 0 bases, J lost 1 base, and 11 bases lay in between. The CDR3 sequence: CASSYSKKSGTDTQYF. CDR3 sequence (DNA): TGTGCCAGCAGTTACTCGAAGAAGTCGGGCACAGATACGCAGTATTTT.

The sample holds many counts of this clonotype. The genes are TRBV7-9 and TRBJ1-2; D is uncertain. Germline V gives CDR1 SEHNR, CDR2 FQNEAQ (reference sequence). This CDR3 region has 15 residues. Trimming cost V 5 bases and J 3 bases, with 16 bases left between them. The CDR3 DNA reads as TGTGCCAGCAGCCAGGTCGGGAGGGCGGACTATGGCTACACCTTC. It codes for CASSQVGRADYGYTF.

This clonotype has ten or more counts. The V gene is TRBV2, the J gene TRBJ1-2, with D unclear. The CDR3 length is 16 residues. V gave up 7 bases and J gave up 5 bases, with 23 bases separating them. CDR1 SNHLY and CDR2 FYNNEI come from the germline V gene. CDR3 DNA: TGTGCCAGCACCCTTCAAAGGTCGAGCGCAGGATATGGCTACACCTTC. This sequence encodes CASTLQRSSAGYGYTF.

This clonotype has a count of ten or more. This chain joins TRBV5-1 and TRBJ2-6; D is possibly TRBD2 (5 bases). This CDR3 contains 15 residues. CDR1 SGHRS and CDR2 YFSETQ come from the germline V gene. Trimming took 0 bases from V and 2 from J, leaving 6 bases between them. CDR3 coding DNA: TGCGCCAGCAGCTTGGACGGGACTGGGGCCAACGTCCTGACTTTC. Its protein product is CASSLDGTGANVLTF.

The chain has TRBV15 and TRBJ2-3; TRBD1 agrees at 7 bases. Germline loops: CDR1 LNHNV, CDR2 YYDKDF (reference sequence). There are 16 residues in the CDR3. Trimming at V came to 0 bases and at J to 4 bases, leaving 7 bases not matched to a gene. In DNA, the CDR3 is TGTGCCACCAGCAGAGAGTCGTGGCAGGGGGCAGATACGCAGTATTTT. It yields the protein CATSRESWQGADTQYF.

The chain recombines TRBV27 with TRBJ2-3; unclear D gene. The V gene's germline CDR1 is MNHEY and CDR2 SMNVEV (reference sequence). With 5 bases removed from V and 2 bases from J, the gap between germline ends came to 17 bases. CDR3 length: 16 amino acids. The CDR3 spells CASSPRTVGFTDTQYF. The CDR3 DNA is TGTGCCAGCAGTCCCCGGACGGTGGGGTTCACAGATACGCAGTATTTT.

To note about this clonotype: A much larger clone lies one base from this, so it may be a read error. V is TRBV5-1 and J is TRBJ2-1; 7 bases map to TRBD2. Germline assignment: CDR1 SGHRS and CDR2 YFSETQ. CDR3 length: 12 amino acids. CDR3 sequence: CASSLTGLEHFF. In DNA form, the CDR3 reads TGCGCCAGCAGCTTGACCGGACTAGAGCACTTCTTC.

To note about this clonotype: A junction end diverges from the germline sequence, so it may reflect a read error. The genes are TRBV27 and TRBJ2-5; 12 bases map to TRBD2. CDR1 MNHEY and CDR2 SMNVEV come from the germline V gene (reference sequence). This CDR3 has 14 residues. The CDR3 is CAGRLAGDGETQYF. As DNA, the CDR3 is TGTGCCGGCAGACTAGCGGGAGACGGGGAGACCCAGTACTTC.

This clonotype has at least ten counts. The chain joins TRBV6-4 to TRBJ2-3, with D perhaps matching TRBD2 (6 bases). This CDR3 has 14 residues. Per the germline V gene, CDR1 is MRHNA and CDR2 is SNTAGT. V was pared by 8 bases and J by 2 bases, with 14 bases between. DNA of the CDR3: TGTGCCAGCCAGTCGGGAGACCCCACAGATACGCAGTATTTT. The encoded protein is CASQSGDPTDTQYF.

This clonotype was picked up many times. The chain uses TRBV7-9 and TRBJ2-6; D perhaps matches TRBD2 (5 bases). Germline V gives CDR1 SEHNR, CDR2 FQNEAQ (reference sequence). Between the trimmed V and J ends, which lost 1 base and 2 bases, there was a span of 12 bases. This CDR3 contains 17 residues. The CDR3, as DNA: TGTGCCAGCAGCTTAGGGGCTACTAGTCCTGGGGCCAACGTCCTGACTTTC. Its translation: CASSLGATSPGANVLTF. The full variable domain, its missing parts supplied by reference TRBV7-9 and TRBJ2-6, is DTGVSQNPRHKITKRGQNVTFRCDPISEHNRLYWYRQTLGQGPEFLTYFQNEAQLEKSRLLSDRFSAERPKGSFSTLEIQRTEQGDSAMYLCASSLGATSPGANVLTFGAGSRLTVL.